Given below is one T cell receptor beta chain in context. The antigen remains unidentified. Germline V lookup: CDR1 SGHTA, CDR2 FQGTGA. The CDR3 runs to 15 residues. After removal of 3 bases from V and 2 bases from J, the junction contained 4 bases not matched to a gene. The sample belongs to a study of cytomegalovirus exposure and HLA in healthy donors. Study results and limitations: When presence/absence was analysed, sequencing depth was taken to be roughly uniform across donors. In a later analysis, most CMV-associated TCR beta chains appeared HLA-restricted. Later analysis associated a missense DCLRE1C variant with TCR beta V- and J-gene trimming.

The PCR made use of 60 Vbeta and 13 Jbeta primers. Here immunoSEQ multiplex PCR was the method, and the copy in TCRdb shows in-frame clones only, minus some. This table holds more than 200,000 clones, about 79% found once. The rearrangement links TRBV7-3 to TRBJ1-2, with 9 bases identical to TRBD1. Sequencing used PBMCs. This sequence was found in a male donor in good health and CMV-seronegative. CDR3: CASSLGTGRNYGYTF. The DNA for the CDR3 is TGTGCCAGCAGCTTGGGGACAGGGCGAAACTATGGCTACACCTTC.